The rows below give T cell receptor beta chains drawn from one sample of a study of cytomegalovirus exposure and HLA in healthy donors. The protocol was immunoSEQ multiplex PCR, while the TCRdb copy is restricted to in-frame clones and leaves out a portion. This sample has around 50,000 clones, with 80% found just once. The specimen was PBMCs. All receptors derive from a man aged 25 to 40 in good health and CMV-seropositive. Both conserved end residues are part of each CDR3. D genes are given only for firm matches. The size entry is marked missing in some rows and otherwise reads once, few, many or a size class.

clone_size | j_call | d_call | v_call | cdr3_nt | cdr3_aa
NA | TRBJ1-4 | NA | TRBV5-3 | TGTGCCAGAAGCTCCCTATGGGGGGGGGAAAAACTGTTTTTT | CARSSLWGGEKLFF
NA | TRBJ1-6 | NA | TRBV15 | TGTGCCACCAGCAGAGCTGGTACGGGAGGGAATTCACCCCTCCACTTT | CATSRAGTGGNSPLHF
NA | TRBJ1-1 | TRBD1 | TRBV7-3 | TGTGCCAGCAGCCCAGACAGGGTCACTGAAGCTTTCTTT | CASSPDRVTEAFF
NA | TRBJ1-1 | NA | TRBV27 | TGTGCCAGCATCCGAACCTGGACAATCATGAACACTGAAGCTTTCTTT | CASIRTWTIMNTEAFF
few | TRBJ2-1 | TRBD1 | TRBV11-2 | TGTGCCAGCAGCCTCTCCCAGGGGGCTCATGAGCAGTTCTTC | CASSLSQGAHEQFF
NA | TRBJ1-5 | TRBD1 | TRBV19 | TGTGCCAGTAGTCCCAGGACAGGAACTCAGCCCCAGCATTTT | CASSPRTGTQPQHF
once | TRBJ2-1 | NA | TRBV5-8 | TGTGCCAGCAGCTTGGTCTTCCTCTCCTACAATGAGCAGTTCTTC | CASSLVFLSYNEQFF
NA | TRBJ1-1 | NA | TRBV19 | TGTGCCAGTGAGACAAGGGGGACTGAAGCTTTCTTT | CASETRGTEAFF
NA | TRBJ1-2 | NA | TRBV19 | TGTGCCAGTACCGGGGTGGACTATGGCTACACCTTC | CASTGVDYGYTF
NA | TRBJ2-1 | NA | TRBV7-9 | TGTGCCAGCAGCTCCCCGGAGACCGTATACAATGAGCAGTTCTTC | CASSSPETVYNEQFF
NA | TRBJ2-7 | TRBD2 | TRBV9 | TGTGCCAGCAGCGTAGACTACACTAGCGGAACCTACGAGCAGTACTTC | CASSVDYTSGTYEQYF
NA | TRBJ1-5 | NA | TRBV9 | TGTGCCAGCAGCGAGGGGGGGAATAGCAATCAGCCCCAGCATTTT | CASSEGGNSNQPQHF
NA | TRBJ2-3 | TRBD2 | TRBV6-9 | TGTGCCAGCAGCCCGACTAGCGGGGGGGGACCGCAGTATTTT | CASSPTSGGGPQYF
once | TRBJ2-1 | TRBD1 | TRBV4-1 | TGCGCCAGCAGCCCAATCGGGACAGGGCACAATGAGCAGTTCTTC | CASSPIGTGHNEQFF
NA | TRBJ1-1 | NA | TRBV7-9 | TGTGCCAGCAGCTTAGCAACAGTCCTTGAAGCTTTCTTT | CASSLATVLEAFF
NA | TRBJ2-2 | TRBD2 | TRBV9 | TGTGCCAGCAGCGCGACTAGCGGGGGAGGGACCGGGGAGCTGTTTTTT | CASSATSGGGTGELFF
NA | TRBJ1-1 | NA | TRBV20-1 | TGCAGTGCTAGAGAGGGCAGGGGTGCTTTCTTT | CSAREGRGAFF
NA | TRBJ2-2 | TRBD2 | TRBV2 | TGTGCCAGCTCCGGGACTAGCGGGGGCGGGGAGCTGTTTTTT | CASSGTSGGGELFF
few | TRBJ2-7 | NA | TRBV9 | TGTGCCAGCAGCGTAGATCTGGGGCCCTACGAGCAGTACTTC | CASSVDLGPYEQYF
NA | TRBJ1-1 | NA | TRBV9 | TGTGCCAGCAGGTCCTTTGGGAGGGGGATGAACACTGAAGCTTTCTTT | CASRSFGRGMNTEAFF
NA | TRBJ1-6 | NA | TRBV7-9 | TGTGCCAGCAGCCCACCCGCCGGGGGGCGGGGACCCCTCCACTTT | CASSPPAGGRGPLHF
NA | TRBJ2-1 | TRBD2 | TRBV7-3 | TGTGCCAGCAGCTTATCTTCTAGCGGGGGGGCCGATGAGCAGTTCTTC | CASSLSSSGGADEQFF
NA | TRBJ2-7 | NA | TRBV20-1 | TGCAGTGCTAGTAACAGCTACGAGCAGTACTTC | CSASNSYEQYF
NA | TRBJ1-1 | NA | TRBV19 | TGTGCCAGTAGTCCCGCGGGACTGAACACTGAAGCTTTCTTT | CASSPAGLNTEAFF
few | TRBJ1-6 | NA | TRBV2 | TGTGCCAGTGACGTACAGGGATATAATTCACCCCTCCACTTT | CASDVQGYNSPLHF
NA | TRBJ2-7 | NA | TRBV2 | TGTGCCAGCAGTCTAGGACAAGGCTCCTACGAGCAGTACTTC | CASSLGQGSYEQYF
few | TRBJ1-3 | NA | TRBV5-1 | TGCGCCAGCAGCTTGGAGACAGGTTCTGGAAACACCATATATTTT | CASSLETGSGNTIYF
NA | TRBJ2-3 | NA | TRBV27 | TGTGCCAGTAGTCTTCCCCCCACAGATACGCAGTATTTT | CASSLPPTDTQYF
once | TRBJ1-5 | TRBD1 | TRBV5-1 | TGCGCCAGCAGCCGGACAGGGGGCGATCAGCCCCAGCATTTT | CASSRTGGDQPQHF
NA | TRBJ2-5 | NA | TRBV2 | TGTGCCAGCAGTGAAACACCTCAAGAGACCCAGTACTTC | CASSETPQETQYF
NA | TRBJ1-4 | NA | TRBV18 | TGTGCCAGCTCACCAACGGTACTAGACAGGGAAAAACTGTTTTTT | CASSPTVLDREKLFF
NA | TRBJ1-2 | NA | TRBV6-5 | TGTGCCAGCAGTTACGGGCAGGGAATTGGCTATGGCTACACCTTC | CASSYGQGIGYGYTF
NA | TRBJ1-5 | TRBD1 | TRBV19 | TGTGCCAGTAGTATAGGTGACAGGGTACAGCCCCAGCATTTT | CASSIGDRVQPQHF
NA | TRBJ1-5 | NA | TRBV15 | TGTGCCACCAGCAGAGACGCAGGAAGCAATCAGCCCCAGCATTTT | CATSRDAGSNQPQHF
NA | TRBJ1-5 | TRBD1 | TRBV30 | TGTGCCTGGAAAGGACAGGGGTATGGTAGTAGCAATCAGCCCCAGCATTTT | CAWKGQGYGSSNQPQHF
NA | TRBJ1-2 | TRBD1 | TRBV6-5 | TGTGCCAGCAGTAGAGTGACAGGGGGCGCGTCTGGCTACACCTTC | CASSRVTGGASGYTF
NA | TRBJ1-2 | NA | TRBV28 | TGTGCCACTCCAGGTGACGCTAACTATGGCTACACCTTC | CATPGDANYGYTF
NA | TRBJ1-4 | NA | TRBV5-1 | TGCGCCAGCAGCCCGGAGGGGGGGAATGAAAAACTGTTTTTT | CASSPEGGNEKLFF
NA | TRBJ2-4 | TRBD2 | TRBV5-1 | TGCGCCAGCAGCTTGACTAGCGGGGGGTCGTGGAACATTCAGTACTTC | CASSLTSGGSWNIQYF
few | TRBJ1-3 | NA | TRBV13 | TGTGCCAGCAGCTTAGTCGGGGTATCAGGAAACACCATATATTTT | CASSLVGVSGNTIYF
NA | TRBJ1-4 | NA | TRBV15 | TGTGCCACCACCAGGGGCAAACCCCCAACTAATGAAAAACTGTTTTTT | CATTRGKPPTNEKLFF
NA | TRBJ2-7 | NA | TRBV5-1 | TGCGCCAGCAGCTTGGAGACGGGTGGGTTGTACTTC | CASSLETGGLYF
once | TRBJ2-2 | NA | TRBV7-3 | TGTGCGGTCCCGCTTGGGGAGACCGGGGAGCTGTTTTTT | CAVPLGETGELFF
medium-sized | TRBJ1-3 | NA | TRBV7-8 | TGTGCCAGCAGCTTAGGGGGAGAGGGAAACACCATATATTTT | CASSLGGEGNTIYF
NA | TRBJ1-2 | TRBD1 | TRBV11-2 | TGTGCCAGCAGCCGGGACAGGAACCCTTGGTATGGCTACACCTTC | CASSRDRNPWYGYTF
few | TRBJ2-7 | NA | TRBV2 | TGTGCCAGCAGTCTTCCGGGGACCTACGAGCAGTACTTC | CASSLPGTYEQYF
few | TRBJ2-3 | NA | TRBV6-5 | TGTGCCACGACAGTGCCGGGCACAGATACGCAGTATTTT | CATTVPGTDTQYF
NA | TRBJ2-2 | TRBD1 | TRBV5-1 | TGCGCCAGCAGCTTGGGCGGGACAGGGGGCACCGGGGAGCTGTTTTTT | CASSLGGTGGTGELFF
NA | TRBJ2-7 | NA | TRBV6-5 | TGTGCCAGCAGTTATGGGCGTAGGGGTTTAACGTACGAGCAGTACTTC | CASSYGRRGLTYEQYF
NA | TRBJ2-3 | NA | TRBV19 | TGTGCCAGTAGCCTACAGAGCACAGATACGCAGTATTTT | CASSLQSTDTQYF
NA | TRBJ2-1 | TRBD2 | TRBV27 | TGTGCCAGCAGTGGACTAGAAGCGAGCAATGAGCAGTTCTTC | CASSGLEASNEQFF
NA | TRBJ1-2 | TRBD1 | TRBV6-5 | TGTGCCAGCAGTGACAGGGGAGTAGTCTATGGCTACACCTTC | CASSDRGVVYGYTF
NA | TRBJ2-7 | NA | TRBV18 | TGTGCCAGCTCGTATTCCTACGAGCAGTACTTC | CASSYSYEQYF
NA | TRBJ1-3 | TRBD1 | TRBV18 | TGTGCCAGCTCACCCAGACAGGGAGTCTCTGGAAACACCATATATTTT | CASSPRQGVSGNTIYF
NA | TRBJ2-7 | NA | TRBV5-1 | TGCGCCAGCAACGGGGACACGGACTCCTACGAGCAGTACTTC | CASNGDTDSYEQYF
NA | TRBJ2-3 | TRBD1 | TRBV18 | TGTGCCAGCTCACTCCGACAGGGGAGTTCGTTATCCACAGATACGCAGTATTTT | CASSLRQGSSLSTDTQYF
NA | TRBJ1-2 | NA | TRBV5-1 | TGCGCCAGCAGCTTGGCCGACAGTCTGGATGGCTACACCTTC | CASSLADSLDGYTF